Following are 30 T cell receptor beta chains from one sample sequenced in a study of T cells in Graves' hyperthyroidism and ophthalmopathy. The CDR3 regions of TCR beta were amplified from RNA transcripts. The TCR CDR3 was amplified in a first-round RT-PCR using the HTBI primer set. Each CDR3 protein gets one entry after TCRdb re-called the multiplex PCR reads with MiXCR. This table has fewer than 500,000 distinct CDR3 sequences, roughly 12% appearing once. The sequencing input was blood. The receptors shown here come from a man aged 25 to 40 with Graves' hyperthyroidism that later progressed to Graves' ophthalmopathy.

The chain links TRBV18 to TRBJ2-7, with a possible D match to TRBD1 (5 bases). The germline V and J ends were trimmed by 5 bases and 5 bases, with 10 bases remaining between them. Germline CDR1 and CDR2: KGHSH and LQKENI. This CDR3 is built from 12 residues. The CDR3: CASSRGKDEQYF. In nucleotides, the CDR3 is TGTGCCAGCTCAAGGGGAAAGGACGAGCAGTACTTC.

As concerns this clonotype: Just one base apart from a much larger clone, this may be a read error. This chain connects TRBV20-1 to TRBJ2-7; 8 nucleotides align to TRBD2. The CDR3 is 17 residues long. J lost 4 bases, V lost 3 bases, and 17 bases had no gene match. Germline-derived CDR1 and CDR2 are DFQATT and SNEGSKA (reference sequence). The DNA of the CDR3 is TGCAGTGCTAGTGTGGCTAGCGGGCGGGCCGACCGGTACGAGCAGTACTTC. Its protein product is CSASVASGRADRYEQYF.

This clonotype appeared many times. The rearrangement uses TRBV7-8 and TRBJ1-2, with D unclear. The germline gives CDR1 SGHVS, CDR2 FQNEAQ. The V and J ends lost 4 bases and 2 bases respectively, with 11 bases between them. The CDR3 has 14 residues. This CDR3 is CASSSWTDNYGYTF. In DNA, the CDR3 is TGTGCCAGCAGCTCCTGGACGGACAACTATGGCTACACCTTC.

This clonotype appeared a few times. This chain uses TRBV6-1 with TRBJ1-5; D is unresolved. Trimming took off 0 bases at V and 6 bases at J, with 9 bases between the two ends. Germline-derived CDR1 and CDR2 are MNHNS and SASEGT. This CDR3 spans 14 amino acids. CDR3 sequence (DNA): TGTGCCAGCAGTGAAGCGGGAGGTGCTCAGCCCCAGCATTTT. Translation gives CASSEAGGAQPQHF.

The rearrangement joins TRBV12-3 or TRBV12-4 to TRBJ2-1; 15 bases match TRBD2. The CDR3 totals 20 residues. The V and J ends lost 6 bases and 1 base, in that order; junction bases with no gene match: 13. As DNA, the CDR3 is TGTGCCAGCAGCCAAACCGGGACTAGCGGGGGGATGGTATCCTACAATGAGCAGTTCTTC. It yields the protein CASSQTGTSGGMVSYNEQFF.

This clonotype was observed at least ten times. The chain links TRBV27 to TRBJ2-7; tentative D call: TRBD2 (5 bases). Trimming shortened V by 6 bases and J by 8 bases, and 17 bases separated the two germline ends. This CDR3 is 13 amino acids long. The germline gives CDR1 MNHEY, CDR2 SMNVEV (reference sequence). The CDR3 sequence is CASSPYEGEKQYF. Written as DNA, the CDR3 is TGTGCCAGCAGCCCATACGAGGGCGAGAAGCAGTACTTC.

The CDR3 sequence is CSARDWDDGGRNSPLHF. CDR3 nucleotides: TGCAGTGCTAGAGATTGGGACGACGGGGGCCGTAATTCACCCCTCCACTTT. The rearrangement uses TRBV20-1 and TRBJ1-6, with a possible D match to TRBD1 (6 bases). The length of the CDR3 is 17 residues. Germline V gene sequence: CDR1 DFQATT, CDR2 SNEGSKA (reference sequence). Deletions cut 0 bases from V and 6 bases from J, with 18 bases between.

The chain has TRBV24-1 and TRBJ2-3; 9 bases fit TRBD1. J gave up 4 bases and V 7 bases, and 2 bases lay outside the gene matches. CDR1 and CDR2 from the germline V gene are KGHDR and SFDVKD. This CDR3 is 13 amino acids long. The CDR3 is CATRRTGADTQYF. The CDR3 region has the DNA TGTGCCACCAGAAGGACAGGGGCAGATACGCAGTATTTT.

The chain combines TRBV28 with TRBJ2-3, with 11 bases lining up with TRBD2. The V segment lost 6 bases and the J segment 2 bases; nucleotides outside the gene matches: 13. Germline CDR1 reads MDHEN; CDR2 reads SYDVKM. CDR3 length: 18 residues. The CDR3 loop reads CASSQLIAGGSHTDTQYF. The CDR3 DNA is TGTGCCAGCAGCCAGCTAATAGCGGGGGGGTCCCACACAGATACGCAGTATTTT.

The chain combines TRBV28 with TRBJ2-5; 7 bases line up with TRBD1. CDR1 and CDR2 (germline): MDHEN, SYDVKM. The CDR3 has 16 amino acids. Unmatched junction bases numbered 5, after V lost 0 bases and J lost 1 base. In DNA form, the CDR3 reads TGTGCCAGCAGTTTATGGCAAAGGGACAGCCAAGAGACCCAGTACTTC. Amino acids: CASSLWQRDSQETQYF.

There are many counts of this clonotype. Since a much larger clone is just one base distant, this may be a read error. V gene TRBV7-8 combines with J gene TRBJ2-5, with TRBD1 matching 7 bases. The junction had 2 bases not matched to a gene; V was cut back by 3 bases and J by 4 bases. CDR1 SGHVS and CDR2 FQNEAQ come from the germline V gene. The CDR3 contains 13 residues. Written as DNA, the CDR3 is TGTGCCAGCAGCTTTGGACAGGCAGAGACCCAGTACTTC. Protein product: CASSFGQAETQYF.

This clonotype was counted at least ten times. The V and J genes are TRBV7-9 and TRBJ2-3; 9 positions agree with TRBD1. V was clipped by 4 bases and J by 4 bases; unmatched bases: 9. Germline assignment: CDR1 SEHNR and CDR2 FQNEAQ (reference sequence). The CDR3 sequence is 16 residues long. The CDR3 nucleotides read TGTGCCAGCAGCTCATGGCGGGACAGGGATGCAGATACGCAGTATTTT. Encoded protein: CASSSWRDRDADTQYF.

The chain employs TRBV27 and TRBJ1-5, with D possibly being TRBD1 (6 bases). Trimming cost V 9 bases and J 5 bases, with 17 bases left between them. CDR1 is MNHEY, CDR2 SMNVEV, per germline (reference sequence). This CDR3 is built from 14 residues. CDR3 protein: CASREGGLYQPQHF. The DNA for the CDR3 is TGTGCCAGTAGGGAGGGGGGCCTATATCAGCCCCAGCATTTT.

The chain links TRBV4-1 to TRBJ2-6; 7 bases are shared with TRBD1. Trimming at V came to 1 base and at J to 2 bases, leaving 11 bases not matched to a gene. The V gene's germline CDR1 is MGHRA and CDR2 YSYEKL. The CDR3 is 19 amino acids. The CDR3 DNA reads TGCGCCAGCAGCCAAGGAGATGGGACAGCCTATACTGGGGCCAACGTCCTGACTTTC. Its protein product is CASSQGDGTAYTGANVLTF.

This clonotype was counted only a few times. The genes are TRBV12-3 or TRBV12-4 and TRBJ2-5; no definite D call. The V gene lost 3 bases and the J gene lost 4 bases, with 9 bases spanning the gap. The CDR3 spans 13 residues. The chain's CDR3 is CASSFLEVETQYF. The CDR3 nucleotides read TGTGCCAGCAGTTTTCTTGAGGTAGAGACCCAGTACTTC.

The chain employs TRBV9 and TRBJ2-7; D is perhaps TRBD1 or TRBD2 (6 bases each). The germline V gene has CDR1 SGDLS and CDR2 YYNGEE. V lost 4 bases to trimming and J lost 2 bases, with 16 bases between them. The CDR3 has 15 amino acids. In nucleotides, the CDR3 is TGTGCCAGCAGCCCCCATCGTGGGGGGCCCTACGAGCAGTACTTC. Translated: CASSPHRGGPYEQYF. The full variable domain, completed using reference TRBV9 and TRBJ2-7, is DSGVTQTPKHLITATGQRVTLRCSPRSGDLSVYWYQQSLDQGLQFLIQYYNGEERAKGNILERFSAQQFPDLHSELNLSSLELGDSALYFCASSPHRGGPYEQYFGPGTRLTVT.

This clonotype was detected many times. This rearrangement joins TRBV7-9 to TRBJ2-2; D uncertain. Germline V gives CDR1 SEHNR, CDR2 FQNEAQ (reference sequence). The CDR3 consists of 15 residues. V was clipped by 1 base and J by 2 bases, with 8 bases between them. The CDR3 is CASSLGGLNTGELFF. CDR3 in DNA: TGTGCCAGCAGCTTAGGAGGCCTCAACACCGGGGAGCTGTTTTTT.

To note about this clonotype: A much larger clone lies one base from this, so it may be a read error. This chain links TRBV12-3 or TRBV12-4 with TRBJ2-6; perhaps TRBD1 as D (5 bases). The CDR3 consists of 15 residues. The CDR3 spells CASSLGPYGADVLTF. CDR3 sequence (DNA): TGTGCCAGCAGTTTGGGGCCTTATGGGGCCGACGTCCTGACTTTC.

At least ten counts were recorded for this clonotype. This chain joins TRBV7-8 and TRBJ2-1; D may be TRBD1 (5 bases). Trimming took off 4 bases at V and 8 bases at J, with 18 bases between the two ends. Germline V gene data show CDR1 as SGHVS and CDR2 as FQNEAQ. The CDR3 consists of 15 residues. CDR3 bases: TGTGCCAGCAGCTCACCCAGCAGGGTTGAGGATGAGCAGTTCTTC. Protein: CASSSPSRVEDEQFF.

Here the CDR3 reads CASSLGGAATMGYTF. CDR3 DNA: TGTGCCAGCAGCTTGGGCGGAGCGGCGACTATGGGCTACACCTTC. V gene TRBV5-6 combines with J gene TRBJ1-2, with D unclear. CDR3 length equals 15 residues. V was trimmed by 0 bases and J by 8 bases, leaving 17 bases between them. In germline, CDR1 is SGHDT, CDR2 YYEEEE.

The chain links TRBV7-2 to TRBJ2-2, with 10 bases aligning to TRBD2. The CDR3 consists of 21 residues. Germline values: CDR1 SGHTA, CDR2 FQGNSA. The junction had 19 bases not matched to a gene; V was cut back by 5 bases and J by 1 base. CDR3 amino acids: CASSTPAWWISGGKNTGELFF. Here the CDR3 DNA reads TGTGCCAGCAGCACCCCGGCGTGGTGGATTAGCGGGGGGAAGAACACCGGGGAGCTGTTTTTT.

This chain links TRBV29-1 with TRBJ1-1, with a tentative D call TRBD1 (6 bases). This CDR3 is built from 13 residues. V lost 4 bases, J lost 1 base, and 10 bases lay in between. In germline, CDR1 is SQVTM, CDR2 ANQGSEA. The CDR3 nucleotides read TGCAGCGTTGTACGGACAGCGAACACTGAAGCTTTCTTT. Protein: CSVVRTANTEAFF.

There are a few counts of this clonotype. The chain recombines TRBV5-1 with TRBJ2-1; 7 bases line up with TRBD1. V was pared by 4 bases and J by 3 bases, with 10 bases of the junction left unmatched. CDR3 size: 16 residues. Germline V gene lookup returns CDR1 SGHRS and CDR2 YFSETQ. CDR3 amino acids: CASSPFRDSFYNEQFF. The CDR3 nucleotides are TGCGCCAGCAGCCCATTTCGGGACAGTTTCTACAATGAGCAGTTCTTC.

This clonotype was observed at least ten times. CDR3: CSARGLLSGNTIYF. CDR3 bases: TGCAGTGCTCGGGGCCTCCTCTCTGGAAACACCATATATTTT. The V and J genes are TRBV20-1 and TRBJ1-3; a possible D gene is TRBD1 (5 bases). The CDR3 consists of 14 residues. Per the germline V gene, CDR1 is DFQATT and CDR2 is SNEGSKA (reference sequence). Trimming cost V 5 bases and J 0 bases, with 11 bases left between them.

This clonotype was observed a handful of times. This chain links TRBV5-1 with TRBJ2-1; 11 nucleotides line up with TRBD2. The CDR3 is 17 amino acids. V lost 2 bases to trimming and J lost 0 bases; unmatched junction nucleotides: 4. Per the germline V gene, CDR1 is SGHRS and CDR2 is YFSETQ. The DNA of the CDR3 is TGCGCCAGCAGCTTAGGGACTAGCGGAGGCTCCTACAATGAGCAGTTCTTC. Encoded protein: CASSLGTSGGSYNEQFF. Together with reference TRBV5-1 and TRBJ2-1, the CDR3 gives the full variable domain: KAGVTQTPRYLIKTRGQQVTLSCSPISGHRSVSWYQQTPGQGLQFLFEYFSETQRNKGNFPGRFSGRQFSNSRSEMNVSTLELGDSALYLCASSLGTSGGSYNEQFFGPGTRLTVL.

This clonotype was counted many times. The CDR3, as DNA: TGTGCCAGCAGACCAACTTCGCGGATCTATGGCTACACCTTC. Protein: CASRPTSRIYGYTF. The chain carries TRBV3-1 and TRBJ1-2, with D hard to call. The CDR3 length is 14 residues. V was trimmed by 6 bases and J by 4 bases, leaving 15 bases between them. The germline V gene encodes CDR1 LGHDT and CDR2 YNNKEL (reference sequence).

This clonotype was seen many times. This rearrangement joins TRBV3-1 to TRBJ2-3; maybe TRBD2 (5 bases). CDR1 is LGHDT and CDR2 is YNNKEL in the germline V gene (reference sequence). The CDR3 is made up of 17 amino acids. Between the trimmed V and J ends, which lost 1 base and 2 bases, there was a span of 16 bases. CDR3 sequence (DNA): TGTGCCAGCAGCCAAGGCCGGGATCCATCATACACAGATACGCAGTATTTT. Its protein is CASSQGRDPSYTDTQYF.

A remark on this clonotype: One end of the junction varies from germline; a read error may be responsible. The gene calls are TRBV6-1 and TRBJ2-2; D gene uncertain. Germline-derived CDR1 and CDR2 are MNHNS and SASEGT. CDR3 length: 14 residues. The CDR3 coding sequence is TGTGCCGGCAGAAGGAGTTTATCGGCCGGGGAGCTGTTTTTT. Protein product: CAGRRSLSAGELFF.

A note on this clonotype: A junction end diverges from the germline sequence, so it may reflect a read error. The V gene is TRBV20-1, the J gene TRBJ2-5; 8 bases fit TRBD2. CDR3 length: 16 amino acids. The germline gives CDR1 DFQATT, CDR2 SNEGSKA (reference sequence). CDR3 region: CGASPGRATRVGTQYF. In DNA, the CDR3 is TGCGGTGCTAGTCCCGGGAGGGCTACCAGAGTTGGGACCCAGTACTTC.

This clonotype was recorded once. This rearrangement joins TRBV5-1 to TRBJ2-2, with 7 bases matching TRBD2. CDR3 length: 16 residues. The germline gives CDR1 SGHRS, CDR2 YFSETQ. J gave up 0 bases and V 7 bases, and 9 bases lay outside the gene matches. In DNA form, the CDR3 reads TGCGCCAGCGCTGGGGGAGGGCTGTCGAACACCGGGGAGCTGTTTTTT. The encoded protein is CASAGGGLSNTGELFF. Together with reference TRBV5-1 and TRBJ2-2, the CDR3 gives the full variable domain: KAGVTQTPRYLIKTRGQQVTLSCSPISGHRSVSWYQQTPGQGLQFLFEYFSETQRNKGNFPGRFSGRQFSNSRSEMNVSTLELGDSALYLCASAGGGLSNTGELFFGEGSRLTVL.